This T cell receptor (beta chain) appears in the sequencing data of a study of blood T cell repertoires in COVID-19. Using immunoSEQ multiplex PCR, the repertoire was profiled, and TCRdb retains in-frame clones only, with some absent. The sample includes 150,000 to 200,000 clones, 80% of them seen just once. Germline V CDR1 and CDR2: SGHRS, YFSETQ. The CDR3 has 15 residues. Trimming shortened V by 0 bases and J by 0 bases, and 7 bases separated the two germline ends. Sequenced sample: PBMCs or T cells enriched from blood (not recorded which). The rearrangement uses TRBV5-1 and TRBJ1-5; perhaps TRBD1 as D (5 bases). This receptor was obtained from a woman in her sixties who had recovered from COVID-19. Written as DNA, the CDR3 is TGCGCCAGCAGCTTGGGACAGAATAGCAATCAGCCCCAGCATTTT. It codes for CASSLGQNSNQPQHF.